This T cell receptor beta chain was profiled in a study of blood T cell repertoires in COVID-19. On the study more broadly: Samples representing acute and convalescent COVID-19 were sourced from the United States, Italy and Spain. PBMCs, B-cell-depleted T cells, or T cells were the source of the cDNA or gDNA that made up the material.

CDR3 length equals 15 residues. V was trimmed by 7 bases and J by 2 bases, leaving 16 bases between them. The germline CDR1 and CDR2 sequences are SNHLY and FYNNEI. As originally analysed: From reference gene primer amplification, estimates of nucleated cell counts were derived. Produced via immunoSEQ multiplex PCR; TCRdb's table is partial and in-frame only. V, J and clone size are those of that table, while D and trimming were read from the DNA. The sample has 40,000 to 60,000 clones, more than 75% seen once; the top ten hold around 6.4%. This receptor was taken from a woman aged 55-75 years with acute or convalescent COVID-19. The chain is built from TRBV2 and TRBJ2-3; possible D gene TRBD2, 6 bases. Sequences were obtained from peripheral blood. The CDR3 loop is CASTRLGGITDTQYF. CDR3 coding DNA: TGTGCCAGCACCAGACTTGGCGGGATCACAGATACGCAGTATTTT. Complete variable domain (other parts from reference TRBV2 and TRBJ2-3): EPEVTQTPSHQVTQMGQEVILRCVPISNHLYFYWYRQILGQKVEFLVSFYNNEISEKSEIFDDQFSVERPDGSNFTLKIRSTKLEDSAMYFCASTRLGGITDTQYFGPGTRLTVL.